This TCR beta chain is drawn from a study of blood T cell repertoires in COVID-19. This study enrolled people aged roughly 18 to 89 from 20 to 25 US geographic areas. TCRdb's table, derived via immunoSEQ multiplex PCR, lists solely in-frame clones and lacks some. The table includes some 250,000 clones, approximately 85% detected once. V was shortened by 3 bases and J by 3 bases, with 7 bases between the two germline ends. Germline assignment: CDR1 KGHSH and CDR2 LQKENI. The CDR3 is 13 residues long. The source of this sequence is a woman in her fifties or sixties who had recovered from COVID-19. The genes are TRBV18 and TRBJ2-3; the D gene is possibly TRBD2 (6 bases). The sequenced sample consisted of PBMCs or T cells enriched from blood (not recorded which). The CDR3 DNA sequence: TGTGCCAGCTCACCCAGCGGGACAGATACGCAGTATTTT. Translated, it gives CASSPSGTDTQYF.